Below are 29 T cell receptor beta chains sequenced from a single sample in a study of T cells after yellow fever vaccination. TCRdb analysed the 5' RACE reads with MiXCR anew, one entry per CDR3 protein. This table has a few hundred thousand distinct CDR3 sequences, roughly a sixth appearing once. The specimen was PBMCs, collected before the yellow fever booster vaccination. These receptors were taken from a man aged 18 to 29 who received the YFV17D yellow fever vaccine.

The CDR3 DNA sequence: TGTGCCATCAGTGAGGCCGGGAGCTCCTACAATGAGCAGTTCTTC. Its protein product is CAISEAGSSYNEQFF. V is TRBV10-3 and J is TRBJ2-1; D possibly corresponds to TRBD2 (6 bases). The CDR3 contains 15 residues. V was cut by 2 bases and J by 0 bases, with 8 bases left in between. Per the germline V gene, CDR1 is ENHRY and CDR2 is SYGVKD.

This sequence joins TRBV7-9 and TRBJ2-7; D not certain. The CDR3 has 11 amino acids. V gave up 5 bases and J gave up 4 bases, with 6 bases separating them. Germline assignment: CDR1 SEHNR and CDR2 FQNEAQ (reference sequence). The CDR3 here is CASSELYEQYF. The CDR3 DNA follows: TGTGCCAGCAGCGAATTATACGAGCAGTACTTC. Complete variable domain (other parts from reference TRBV7-9 and TRBJ2-7): DTGVSQNPRHKITKRGQNVTFRCDPISEHNRLYWYRQTLGQGPEFLTYFQNEAQLEKSRLLSDRFSAERPKGSFSTLEIQRTEQGDSAMYLCASSELYEQYFGPGTRLTVT.

In this sample, this clonotype turned up a few times. The V call is TRBV7-9, the J call TRBJ2-1; D is ambiguous. There are 15 residues in the CDR3. V lost 4 bases to trimming and J lost 7 bases, with 17 bases between them. Germline lookup yields CDR1 SEHNR and CDR2 FQNEAQ (reference sequence). This CDR3 is CASSSLSGVFNEQFF. The CDR3 DNA follows: TGTGCCAGCAGCTCCCTATCGGGCGTTTTTAATGAGCAGTTCTTC.

This sequence joins TRBV2 and TRBJ2-1; possible D gene TRBD1, 5 bases. CDR1 SNHLY and CDR2 FYNNEI come from the germline V gene. Trimming pared 8 bases from V and 3 bases from J, leaving 11 bases between. This CDR3 is 13 amino acids long. The CDR3 DNA reads TGTGCCAGCCTGCTCGACAGCTACAATGAGCAGTTCTTC. Translating it yields CASLLDSYNEQFF.

This chain joins TRBV7-6 and TRBJ2-3; 9 nucleotides line up with TRBD2. CDR1 and CDR2 from the germline V gene are SGHVS and FNYEAQ. V gave up 5 bases and J gave up 3 bases; unmatched junction bases: 12. The CDR3 totals 17 residues. The CDR3 protein is CASSGDERGALTDTQYF. In DNA form, the CDR3 reads TGTGCCAGCAGCGGAGACGAGCGGGGGGCCCTTACAGATACGCAGTATTTT.

The genes are TRBV27 and TRBJ2-7; D is possibly TRBD1 (5 bases). The germline V gene encodes CDR1 MNHEY and CDR2 SMNVEV (reference sequence). CDR3 length: 14 residues. V lost 5 bases and J 3 bases, leaving 14 bases between the germline ends. For the CDR3, the DNA is TGTGCCAGCAGTCCCCGACAGAATTTCTACGAGCAGTACGTC. As protein: CASSPRQNFYEQYV.

This clonotype came up a few times. The chain recombines TRBV29-1 with TRBJ1-1, with 7 bases matching TRBD1. The CDR3 sequence is 13 residues long. Germline V gives CDR1 SQVTM, CDR2 ANQGSEA. V dropped 1 base and J dropped 11; count of bases not matched to a gene: 10. In DNA, the CDR3 is TGCAGCGTTGAAGTATACCAGGGGGTGGTCGCTTTCTTT. The encoded protein is CSVEVYQGVVAFF.

The chain combines TRBV27 with TRBJ1-1; D not resolved. The V gene lost 8 bases and the J gene lost 4 bases, with 20 bases spanning the gap. The germline CDR1 and CDR2 sequences are MNHEY and SMNVEV (reference sequence). The CDR3 is made up of 15 amino acids. CDR3 in amino acids: CASEPLGGGVTEAFF. The CDR3 DNA reads TGTGCCAGCGAGCCGTTAGGAGGTGGGGTCACTGAAGCTTTCTTT.

This clonotype was counted a few times. The V and J genes are TRBV28 and TRBJ1-4; D might be TRBD1 (6 bases). V lost 6 bases and J 6 bases, leaving 17 bases between the germline ends. The germline CDR1 and CDR2 sequences are MDHEN and SYDVKM. CDR3 length equals 15 residues. In DNA form, the CDR3 reads TGTGCCAGCAGGACCAGGGGAGCGGGCGATGAAAAACTGTTTTTT. This sequence encodes CASRTRGAGDEKLFF.

This clonotype showed up just a few times. The genes are TRBV5-6 and TRBJ2-3; tentative D call: TRBD1 (5 bases). Germline V lookup: CDR1 SGHDT, CDR2 YYEEEE. Trimming took 1 base from V and 3 from J, leaving 12 bases between them. The CDR3 is made up of 15 amino acids. The CDR3 sequence: CASSLMGRLTDTQYF. CDR3 in DNA: TGTGCCAGCAGCTTGATGGGGCGTCTTACAGATACGCAGTATTTT.

The table lists this clonotype with many counts. V usage is TRBV2 and J usage is TRBJ1-5, with D possibly being TRBD1 (6 bases). Germline-derived CDR1 and CDR2 are SNHLY and FYNNEI. The V end lost 5 bases, the J end lost 5 bases, and 13 bases lay between the germline ends. This CDR3 has 14 amino acids. CDR3 bases: TGTGCCAGCAGTTTTACAGGGATATATCAGCCCCAGCATTTT. Amino acid sequence: CASSFTGIYQPQHF.

This clonotype was seen a handful of times. The genes are TRBV9 and TRBJ2-6; possible D gene TRBD1, 6 bases. The length of the CDR3 is 16 residues. Trimming shortened V by 3 bases and J by 2 bases, and 12 bases separated the two germline ends. Germline CDR1 is SGDLS and CDR2 is YYNGEE. CDR3 sequence: CASSAQQGAGANVLTF. The CDR3 region has the DNA TGTGCCAGCAGCGCCCAACAGGGCGCTGGGGCCAACGTCCTGACTTTC.

This clonotype has only a few counts. The V call is TRBV6-6, the J call TRBJ1-2, with no clear D. The CDR3 has 13 residues. Per germline, CDR1 MNHNY and CDR2 SVGAGI (reference sequence). Trimming took 6 bases from V and 8 from J, leaving 16 bases between them. In DNA form, the CDR3 reads TGTGCCAGCAGCCCTCCCGACCCTAGGGGCTACACCTTC. This gives the protein CASSPPDPRGYTF.

The rearrangement links TRBV7-2 to TRBJ2-1; the match to TRBD2 covers 7 bases. Germline CDR1 SGHTA, CDR2 FQGNSA. J lost 4 bases, V lost 4 bases, and 4 bases had no gene match. There are 14 residues in the CDR3. The chain's CDR3 is CASSSRGEYNEQFF. CDR3 DNA sequence: TGTGCCAGCAGCTCCCGGGGGGAGTACAATGAGCAGTTCTTC.

The chain joins TRBV5-1 to TRBJ2-5, with 10 bases aligning to TRBD2. This CDR3 is 16 amino acids long. Losses at the gene ends were 4 bases for V and 5 bases for J; bases not matched to a gene: 11. Per the germline V gene, CDR1 is SGHRS and CDR2 is YFSETQ. The CDR3, as DNA: TGCGCCAGCAGCATTAACTACGGGACTAGCGAGGAGACCCAGTACTTC. It encodes CASSINYGTSEETQYF.

The chain couples TRBV18 to TRBJ2-7, with D unclear. Trimming left V 3 bases short and J 3 bases short, with 9 bases between. The CDR3 covers 13 residues. In germline, CDR1 is KGHSH, CDR2 LQKENI. DNA for the CDR3: TGTGCCAGCTCACCCGCGGACGGCTACGAGCAGTACTTC. Translated: CASSPADGYEQYF.

This clonotype was observed a few times. The chain employs TRBV9 and TRBJ1-3; maybe TRBD1 (5 bases). The CDR3 spans 14 residues. V was trimmed by 0 bases and J by 3 bases, leaving 7 bases between them. CDR1 is SGDLS, CDR2 YYNGEE, per germline. CDR3 amino acids: CASSVGGFGNTIYF. DNA of the CDR3: TGTGCCAGCAGCGTAGGGGGGTTTGGAAACACCATATATTTT.

This clonotype was found many times. V gene TRBV12-3 or TRBV12-4 combines with J gene TRBJ2-3; TRBD2 aligns across 9 bases. With V trimmed by 7 bases and J by 10 bases, 15 bases remained unmatched. The CDR3 has 15 residues. In DNA form, the CDR3 reads TGTGCCAGCACCCTGGTCGGGGCTAGCGGGGCGGCGCAGTATTTT. The encoded protein is CASTLVGASGAAQYF.

The table lists this clonotype with many counts. The chain employs TRBV6-5 and TRBJ2-2; D call uncertain. CDR1 is MNHEY and CDR2 is SVGAGI in the germline V gene. The CDR3 runs to 14 residues. V gave up 5 bases and J gave up 5 bases, with 12 bases separating them. CDR3 sequence: CASSRRPETGELFF. CDR3 bases: TGTGCCAGCAGTAGGCGACCTGAAACCGGGGAGCTGTTTTTT.

This clonotype was counted a few times. DNA for the CDR3: TGTGCTAGTGGCGATCGGCTGGGGGGATACAATGAGCAGTTCTTC. Translation gives CASGDRLGGYNEQFF. V and J are TRBV12-5 and TRBJ2-1; TRBD2 is a possible D gene (6 bases). With 6 bases removed from V and 4 bases from J, the gap between germline ends came to 16 bases. Germline V gene sequence: CDR1 LGHNT, CDR2 FRNRAP. The CDR3 extends over 15 amino acids.

In its sample, this clonotype was seen a few times. The chain recombines TRBV20-1 with TRBJ2-3; TRBD1 matches 9 bases. Trimming took 1 base from V and 6 from J; bases not matched to a gene: 11. The CDR3 runs to 16 residues. CDR1 and CDR2 from the germline V gene are DFQATT and SNEGSKA (reference sequence). The CDR3 nucleotides read TGCAGTGCTAGAGCCCTATCACAGGGGGCGCAGGATACGCAGTATTTT. Translation gives CSARALSQGAQDTQYF.

This clonotype was counted once. CDR3 loop: CASRLTGLGNTEAFF. The CDR3 coding sequence is TGTGCCAGCAGATTGACAGGGCTGGGGAACACTGAAGCTTTCTTT. This chain joins TRBV7-9 and TRBJ1-1, with 7 bases lining up with TRBD1. The J segment lost 1 base and the V segment lost 6 bases, leaving 8 bases of the junction unmatched. This CDR3 is built from 15 residues. Germline CDR1 and CDR2: SEHNR and FQNEAQ (reference sequence).

The chain combines TRBV6-6 with TRBJ2-5; 7 nucleotides agree with TRBD2. CDR3 size: 13 residues. V lost 6 bases to trimming and J lost 4 bases; unmatched junction nucleotides: 5. Germline V CDR1 and CDR2: MNHNY, SVGAGI (reference sequence). This CDR3 reads CASRTGGSETQYF. The DNA for the CDR3 is TGTGCCAGCAGGACGGGGGGATCAGAGACCCAGTACTTC.

This clonotype was seen a single time. The J gene is TRBJ1-4, the V gene TRBV6-6, with no clear D. With 10 bases removed from V and 8 bases from J, the gap between germline ends came to 17 bases. CDR3 length: 13 residues. Per germline, CDR1 MNHNY and CDR2 SVGAGI (reference sequence). The CDR3 spells CATRGPSGEKLFF. As DNA, the CDR3 is TGTGCCACCAGAGGTCCCTCGGGAGAAAAACTGTTTTTT.

This clonotype was seen a few times. This chain joins TRBV14 and TRBJ2-3; D possibly corresponds to TRBD1 (5 bases). The CDR3 has 14 amino acids. V was pared by 1 base and J by 6 bases, with 11 bases between. Germline V gene sequence: CDR1 SGHDN, CDR2 FVKESK. Written as DNA, the CDR3 is TGTGCCAGCAGCCAAGTTAGGGGCGGTGATACGCAGTATTTT. This sequence encodes CASSQVRGGDTQYF.

The V call is TRBV19, the J call TRBJ2-1, with TRBD2 matching over 11 bases. The CDR3 loop spans 16 amino acids. Germline CDR1 reads LNHDA; CDR2 reads SQIVND (reference sequence). After removal of 5 bases from V and 4 bases from J, the junction contained 7 bases not matched to a gene. The CDR3 loop is CASSGTGLAAYNEQFF. The CDR3 nucleotides read TGTGCCAGTAGTGGAACGGGACTAGCGGCTTACAATGAGCAGTTCTTC.

J is TRBJ1-2 and V is TRBV12-3 or TRBV12-4; D is unresolved. This CDR3 is built from 12 residues. Trimming stripped 3 bases from V and 5 bases from J, with 7 bases between. For the CDR3, the DNA is TGTGCCAGCAGTTTCGGACTTTATGGCTACACCTTC. Its translation is CASSFGLYGYTF.

This clonotype was seen a few times. The chain is built from TRBV24-1 and TRBJ2-1; the match to TRBD1 covers 8 bases. Germline V gene lookup returns CDR1 KGHDR and CDR2 SFDVKD. The CDR3 totals 16 residues. J was trimmed by 6 bases and V by 3 bases; bases with no gene match: 9. CDR3 region: CATSDRTGSGGNEQFF. In nucleotides, the CDR3 is TGTGCCACCAGTGATAGGACAGGGAGTGGGGGCAATGAGCAGTTCTTC.

The chain recombines TRBV6-5 with TRBJ1-4; D unclear. The CDR3 runs 15 residues. Trimming took 6 bases from V and 0 from J, leaving 11 bases between them. Germline-derived CDR1 and CDR2 are MNHEY and SVGAGI. In DNA form, the CDR3 reads TGTGCCAGCAGCTCGAACGGCGCAACTAATGAAAAACTGTTTTTT. Translating it yields CASSSNGATNEKLFF.